This is a list of T cell receptor beta chains from one sample in a study of CD8 T cells in Susac syndrome. TCRdb fed the immunoSEQ multiplex PCR reads into MiXCR, producing one record per CDR3 protein. The sample yields under 70,000 distinct CDR3 sequences, 85% to 95% seen once. The specimen sequenced was CD8+ T cells from PBMCs. The receptors were sampled from a human donor with Susac syndrome. Both conserved end residues are part of each CDR3. Each record gives: D gene, clone size, J gene, V gene, CDR3 protein, CDR3 DNA. D genes are given only for firm matches. A clone size is listed for some rows: how often the clone was seen (once, few, many), or a class if it is expanded.

d_gene: NA
abundance: NA
j_gene: TRBJ1-6
v_gene: TRBV9
CDR3aa: CASSITGSEGSPLHF
CDR3nt: TGTGCCAGCAGCATAACGGGGTCTGAGGGTTCACCCCTCCACTTT

d_gene: NA
abundance: NA
j_gene: TRBJ2-5
v_gene: TRBV15
CDR3aa: CATSRGRQGGETQYF
CDR3nt: TGTGCCACCAGCAGGGGCCGACAGGGAGGAGAGACCCAGTACTTC

d_gene: NA
abundance: NA
j_gene: TRBJ2-1
v_gene: TRBV12-3/TRBV12-4
CDR3aa: CASSPGIGNEQFF
CDR3nt: TGTGCCAGCAGTCCCGGGATAGGCAATGAGCAGTTCTTC

d_gene: TRBD2
abundance: NA
j_gene: TRBJ2-7
v_gene: TRBV20-1
CDR3aa: CSARDARTRRDYEQYF
CDR3nt: TGCAGTGCTAGAGATGCGAGGACTAGACGGGACTACGAGCAGTACTTC

d_gene: NA
abundance: NA
j_gene: TRBJ2-1
v_gene: TRBV6-5
CDR3aa: CASSQSYNEQFF
CDR3nt: TGTGCCAGCAGCCAGTCGTACAATGAGCAGTTCTTC

d_gene: NA
abundance: once
j_gene: TRBJ2-3
v_gene: TRBV5-1
CDR3aa: CASSLGTGYTDTQYF
CDR3nt: TGCGCCAGCAGCTTGGGCACAGGCTACACAGATACGCAGTATTTT

d_gene: NA
abundance: NA
j_gene: TRBJ1-2
v_gene: TRBV7-9
CDR3aa: CASSLSSGTGYTF
CDR3nt: TGTGCCAGCAGCTTAAGTTCAGGGACTGGCTACACCTTC

d_gene: TRBD2
abundance: NA
j_gene: TRBJ2-3
v_gene: TRBV20-1
CDR3aa: CSALDGLAIADTQYF
CDR3nt: TGCAGTGCTTTGGATGGACTAGCTATCGCAGATACGCAGTATTTT

d_gene: NA
abundance: NA
j_gene: TRBJ1-2
v_gene: TRBV25-1
CDR3aa: CASSEGGQIYGYTF
CDR3nt: TGTGCCAGCAGTGAGGGTGGGCAAATCTATGGCTACACCTTC

d_gene: NA
abundance: NA
j_gene: TRBJ2-5
v_gene: TRBV4-2
CDR3aa: CASSQGLPAPQDAQYF
CDR3nt: TGTGCCAGCAGCCAAGGACTGCCCGCCCCTCAAGATGCCCAGTACTTC

d_gene: TRBD1
abundance: NA
j_gene: TRBJ2-7
v_gene: TRBV4-1
CDR3aa: CASSQALDRGQREQYF
CDR3nt: TGCGCCAGCAGCCAGGCCTTAGACAGGGGGCAGAGGGAGCAGTACTTC

d_gene: NA
abundance: NA
j_gene: TRBJ1-2
v_gene: TRBV4-3
CDR3aa: CASSQGVGPSYGYTF
CDR3nt: TGCGCCAGCAGCCAAGGAGTCGGCCCTTCCTATGGCTACACCTTC

d_gene: NA
abundance: once
j_gene: TRBJ2-1
v_gene: TRBV13
CDR3aa: CASSLEWNEQFF
CDR3nt: TGTGCCAGCAGCTTGGAATGGAATGAGCAGTTCTTC

d_gene: TRBD1
abundance: NA
j_gene: TRBJ1-2
v_gene: TRBV5-4
CDR3aa: CASRTTGQGGGYTF
CDR3nt: TGTGCCAGCAGAACTACTGGACAGGGGGGTGGCTACACCTTC

d_gene: NA
abundance: NA
j_gene: TRBJ1-4
v_gene: TRBV5-4
CDR3aa: CASSLAGGDEKLFF
CDR3nt: TGTGCCAGCAGCTTGGCGGGAGGTGATGAAAAACTGTTTTTT

d_gene: NA
abundance: NA
j_gene: TRBJ2-6
v_gene: TRBV29-1
CDR3aa: CSVASPNGANVLTF
CDR3nt: TGCAGCGTTGCCTCGCCCAATGGGGCCAACGTCCTGACTTTC

d_gene: TRBD1
abundance: NA
j_gene: TRBJ1-5
v_gene: TRBV9
CDR3aa: CASSVGTDRDQPQHF
CDR3nt: TGTGCCAGCAGCGTAGGTACAGACAGGGATCAGCCCCAGCATTTT

d_gene: NA
abundance: NA
j_gene: TRBJ2-3
v_gene: TRBV5-4
CDR3aa: CASSLGSSVPDTQYF
CDR3nt: TGTGCCAGCAGCTTGGGGTCTAGTGTTCCAGATACGCAGTATTTT

d_gene: NA
abundance: NA
j_gene: TRBJ2-7
v_gene: TRBV6-5
CDR3aa: CASSYSPFGSYEQYF
CDR3nt: TGTGCCAGCAGTTACTCGCCATTCGGCTCCTACGAGCAGTACTTC

d_gene: NA
abundance: NA
j_gene: TRBJ1-2
v_gene: TRBV29-1
CDR3aa: CSVETDGASGYTF
CDR3nt: TGCAGCGTTGAGACGGACGGGGCTAGCGGCTACACCTTC

d_gene: TRBD2
abundance: NA
j_gene: TRBJ2-4
v_gene: TRBV4-1
CDR3aa: CASSQEGAGGKSNIQYF
CDR3nt: TGCGCCAGCAGCCAAGAAGGGGCGGGGGGGAAAAGCAACATTCAGTACTTC

d_gene: TRBD2
abundance: NA
j_gene: TRBJ2-1
v_gene: TRBV4-2
CDR3aa: CASSQTLAGGPGEQFF
CDR3nt: TGTGCCAGCAGCCAAACACTAGCGGGGGGGCCGGGTGAGCAGTTCTTC

d_gene: NA
abundance: once
j_gene: TRBJ2-7
v_gene: TRBV9
CDR3aa: CASSVAPLGYEQYF
CDR3nt: TGTGCCAGCAGCGTAGCTCCCCTGGGCTACGAGCAGTACTTC

d_gene: NA
abundance: NA
j_gene: TRBJ2-2
v_gene: TRBV2
CDR3aa: CASSGGRESTGELFF
CDR3nt: TGTGCCAGCAGTGGGGGACGGGAGTCCACCGGGGAGCTGTTTTTT

d_gene: NA
abundance: NA
j_gene: TRBJ2-5
v_gene: TRBV15
CDR3aa: CATSGVTGTEPGLEETQYF
CDR3nt: TGTGCCACCAGCGGGGTAACCGGGACAGAGCCGGGACTGGAAGAGACCCAGTACTTC

d_gene: NA
abundance: NA
j_gene: TRBJ2-7
v_gene: TRBV11-2
CDR3aa: CASSLGGGLYEQYF
CDR3nt: TGTGCCAGCAGCTTGGGGGGGGGCTTATACGAGCAGTACTTC

d_gene: NA
abundance: NA
j_gene: TRBJ1-2
v_gene: TRBV12-3/TRBV12-4
CDR3aa: CASSPHRSPVGGYTF
CDR3nt: TGTGCCAGCAGTCCCCACAGGTCCCCGGTGGGTGGCTACACCTTC

d_gene: TRBD1
abundance: NA
j_gene: TRBJ1-5
v_gene: TRBV27
CDR3aa: CASSGTGVGQPQHF
CDR3nt: TGTGCCAGCAGTGGGACAGGGGTTGGACAGCCCCAGCATTTT

d_gene: TRBD2
abundance: NA
j_gene: TRBJ2-5
v_gene: TRBV14
CDR3aa: CASSQDGGAKETQYF
CDR3nt: TGTGCCAGCAGCCAAGACGGGGGGGCCAAAGAGACCCAGTACTTC

d_gene: NA
abundance: NA
j_gene: TRBJ2-1
v_gene: TRBV6-2/TRBV6-3
CDR3aa: CASNGDDSGDYNEQFF
CDR3nt: TGTGCCAGCAATGGGGACGATTCAGGGGACTACAATGAGCAGTTCTTC

d_gene: NA
abundance: NA
j_gene: TRBJ1-2
v_gene: TRBV12-3/TRBV12-4
CDR3aa: CAASEGVDGYTF
CDR3nt: TGTGCCGCCAGCGAGGGGGTTGATGGCTACACCTTC

d_gene: NA
abundance: once
j_gene: TRBJ2-1
v_gene: TRBV15
CDR3aa: CATSRYPSQMSSYNEQFF
CDR3nt: TGTGCCACCAGCAGGTACCCCTCCCAGATGAGCTCCTACAATGAGCAGTTCTTC

d_gene: TRBD2
abundance: NA
j_gene: TRBJ2-5
v_gene: TRBV6-2/TRBV6-3
CDR3aa: CASSYPSGAETQYF
CDR3nt: TGTGCCAGCAGTTACCCAAGCGGGGCAGAGACCCAGTACTTC

d_gene: NA
abundance: NA
j_gene: TRBJ1-2
v_gene: TRBV9
CDR3aa: CASSVGQEYNYGYTF
CDR3nt: TGTGCCAGCAGCGTAGGGCAGGAGTATAACTATGGCTACACCTTC

d_gene: TRBD1
abundance: once
j_gene: TRBJ2-5
v_gene: TRBV3-1
CDR3aa: CASSLDRDGETQYF
CDR3nt: TGTGCCAGCAGCCTGGACAGGGATGGGGAGACCCAGTACTTC

d_gene: NA
abundance: NA
j_gene: TRBJ2-2
v_gene: TRBV30
CDR3aa: CAWMGTGELFF
CDR3nt: TGTGCCTGGATGGGAACCGGGGAGCTGTTTTTT

d_gene: NA
abundance: NA
j_gene: TRBJ1-6
v_gene: TRBV29-1
CDR3aa: CSVGLRDGIHF
CDR3nt: TGCAGCGTTGGGCTGAGGGACGGAATCCACTTT

d_gene: NA
abundance: NA
j_gene: TRBJ1-5
v_gene: TRBV30
CDR3aa: CAWNAISNQPQHF
CDR3nt: TGTGCCTGGAACGCCATTAGCAATCAGCCCCAGCATTTT

d_gene: TRBD2
abundance: NA
j_gene: TRBJ2-2
v_gene: TRBV15
CDR3aa: CATSGGLGGELFF
CDR3nt: TGTGCCACCAGCGGCGGACTAGGCGGGGAGCTGTTTTTT

d_gene: TRBD1
abundance: once
j_gene: TRBJ2-1
v_gene: TRBV19
CDR3aa: CASSTRQGEQFF
CDR3nt: TGTGCCAGTAGTACCCGACAGGGGGAGCAGTTCTTC

d_gene: TRBD2
abundance: NA
j_gene: TRBJ2-1
v_gene: TRBV9
CDR3aa: CASSLSGGQNNEQFF
CDR3nt: TGTGCCAGCAGCCTTAGCGGGGGACAAAACAATGAGCAGTTCTTC